The next 24 T cell receptor beta chains were all read from a single sample in a study of OX40 agonist ivuxolimab in advanced cancers. The data were produced by immunoSEQ multiplex PCR, yet TCRdb's version contains in-frame clones alone and is incomplete. The table shows more than 13,000 clones, with about 88% occurring only once. The material was CD4+ or CD8+ T cells sorted from blood, obtained in a trial of the OX40 agonist ivuxolimab. The receptors were gathered from an adult with an advanced solid tumor such as melanoma, head and neck, liver or kidney cancer.

V is TRBV7-2 and J is TRBJ2-7; TRBD1 matches at 10 bases. Germline loops: CDR1 SGHTA, CDR2 FQGNSA. This CDR3 has 16 amino acids. V was clipped by 5 bases and J by 1 base; unmatched bases: 8. For the CDR3, the DNA is TGTGCCAGCAGCCCCAGGGACAGGGGAATATCCTACGAGCAGTACTTC. Its translation is CASSPRDRGISYEQYF. The full variable domain, rest sourced from reference TRBV7-2 and TRBJ2-7, is GAGVSQSPSNKVTEKGKDVELRCDPISGHTALYWYRQSLGQGLEFLIYFQGNSAPDKSGLPSDRFSAERTGGSVSTLTIQRTQQEDSAVYLCASSPRDRGISYEQYFGPGTRLTVT.

The sample holds a few counts of this clone. The rearrangement links TRBV4-1 to TRBJ1-2; a possible D gene is TRBD1 (6 bases). CDR1 is MGHRA, CDR2 YSYEKL, per germline. The CDR3 covers 15 residues. V was pared by 1 base and J by 0 bases, with 9 bases between. CDR3: CASSQGWGPNYGYTF. CDR3 coding DNA: TGCGCCAGCAGCCAAGGTTGGGGGCCTAACTATGGCTACACCTTC.

The chain uses TRBV5-6 and TRBJ2-3; D is possibly TRBD1 or TRBD2 (5 bases each). Germline-derived CDR1 and CDR2 are SGHDT and YYEEEE. The CDR3 is 14 amino acids. V dropped 1 base and J dropped 1 base, with 7 bases sitting between them. The CDR3 region is CASSLRGRTDTQYF. CDR3 in DNA: TGTGCCAGCAGCTTGCGGGGCCGCACAGATACGCAGTATTTT. The full variable domain, its missing parts supplied by reference TRBV5-6 and TRBJ2-3, is DAGVTQSPTHLIKTRGQQVTLRCSPKSGHDTVSWYQQALGQGPQFIFQYYEEEERQRGNFPDRFSGHQFPNYSSELNVNALLLGDSALYLCASSLRGRTDTQYFGPGTRLTVL.

The J gene is TRBJ2-1, the V gene TRBV23-1, with TRBD2 matching 9 bases. TRBV23-1 is recorded as an ORF, its role being uncertain. This CDR3 contains 16 residues. The trim removed 3 bases at V and 4 bases at J, leaving 7 bases unmatched. This chain's CDR3 is CASSHLSGGPYNEQFF. The CDR3 DNA reads as TGCGCCAGCAGTCACCTCAGCGGGGGGCCATACAATGAGCAGTTCTTC.

A few counts support this clone. V usage is TRBV29-1 and J usage is TRBJ1-1; D gene ambiguous. Between the trimmed V and J ends, which lost 4 bases and 3 bases, there was a span of 6 bases. The CDR3 contains 11 residues. The V gene's germline CDR1 is SQVTM and CDR2 ANQGSEA. CDR3 bases: TGCAGCGTTGTTGAGGACACTGAAGCTTTCTTT. Translation: CSVVEDTEAFF.

This clone was counted once. This chain uses TRBV6-5 with TRBJ1-5; D is unclear. V shed 3 bases and J shed 4 bases, with 10 bases lying between them. CDR1 MNHEY and CDR2 SVGAGI come from the germline V gene. CDR3 length equals 14 residues. The CDR3 sequence: CASSYVEDNQPQHF. For the CDR3, the DNA is TGTGCCAGCAGTTATGTGGAAGATAATCAGCCCCAGCATTTT.

CDR3 amino acids: CASTNYRGWDNLPSYEQYF. CDR3 DNA: TGTGCCAGCACCAACTACAGGGGGTGGGACAATCTACCCTCCTACGAGCAGTACTTC. The V gene is TRBV7-2, the J gene TRBJ2-7, with 8 bases identical to TRBD1. This CDR3 has 19 residues. CDR1 SGHTA and CDR2 FQGNSA come from the germline V gene. Germline trimming cut 7 bases from V and 0 bases from J; bases unmatched to any gene: 20.

The chain uses TRBV6-6 and TRBJ2-3; D unclear. V lost 0 bases to trimming and J lost 0 bases, with 10 bases between them. The V gene's germline CDR1 is MNHNY and CDR2 SVGAGI (reference sequence). The length of the CDR3 is 16 residues. CDR3 amino acids: CASSYSRNPSTDTQYF. The CDR3 DNA sequence: TGTGCCAGCAGTTACTCGAGGAATCCTAGCACAGATACGCAGTATTTT.

The genes are TRBV7-8 and TRBJ2-2; a weak D match, TRBD1 (5 bases). V lost 2 bases and J 8 bases, leaving 6 bases between the germline ends. This CDR3 contains 12 residues. Germline CDR1 reads SGHVS; CDR2 reads FQNEAQ. CDR3 residues: CASSLSGGELFF. The CDR3 region has the DNA TGTGCCAGCAGCTTATCAGGGGGGGAGCTGTTTTTT.

V gene TRBV9 combines with J gene TRBJ1-2; possibly TRBD1 for D (5 bases). This CDR3 has 14 residues. Germline V gene data show CDR1 as SGDLS and CDR2 as YYNGEE. Trimming stripped 3 bases from V and 5 bases from J, with 14 bases between. CDR3 DNA: TGTGCCAGCAGCGCCCCCGGGACCTCTTATGGCTACACCTTC. Its translation: CASSAPGTSYGYTF.

This chain links TRBV7-3 with TRBJ2-3, with a possible D match to TRBD2 (5 bases). The length of the CDR3 is 14 residues. The germline gives CDR1 SGHTA, CDR2 FQGTGA. V lost 5 bases and J 2 bases, leaving 11 bases between the germline ends. The CDR3 DNA is TGTGCCAGCAGCCCGGACTCGACCACAGATACGCAGTATTTT. Its translation is CASSPDSTTDTQYF.

This clone appeared once. The chain has TRBV9 and TRBJ2-1; D is unclear. Germline V gene data show CDR1 as SGDLS and CDR2 as YYNGEE. This CDR3 region has 12 residues. The V and J ends lost 2 bases and 11 bases respectively, with 11 bases between them. CDR3 amino acids: CASSVSGPQQFF. CDR3 in DNA: TGTGCCAGCAGCGTGTCCGGACCTCAGCAGTTCTTC.

V and J are TRBV7-9 and TRBJ2-1, with TRBD2 identical over 9 bases. The V segment lost 7 bases and the J segment 0 bases; nucleotides outside the gene matches: 7. The length of the CDR3 is 16 residues. CDR1 SEHNR and CDR2 FQNEAQ come from the germline V gene (reference sequence). The CDR3 reads CASIGSGGFSYNEQFF. The CDR3 DNA reads TGTGCCAGCATCGGTAGCGGGGGTTTCTCCTACAATGAGCAGTTCTTC.

The V gene is TRBV7-9, the J gene TRBJ2-1; possibly TRBD1 for D (6 bases). This CDR3 has 15 amino acids. Trimming left V 4 bases short and J 3 bases short, with 13 bases between. Germline CDR1 SEHNR, CDR2 FQNEAQ (reference sequence). The CDR3 DNA is TGTGCCAGCAGCTATTCGGCAGGGGACTACAATGAGCAGTTCTTC. It is translated as CASSYSAGDYNEQFF.

This clone occurred once. The chain recombines TRBV6-6 with TRBJ2-7; D ambiguous. This CDR3 spans 14 amino acids. V was shortened by 0 bases and J by 7 bases, with 13 bases between the two germline ends. The germline gives CDR1 MNHNY, CDR2 SVGAGI (reference sequence). CDR3 region: CASSYSYSVGEQYF. The CDR3 bases are TGTGCCAGCAGTTACTCCTATTCTGTAGGGGAGCAGTACTTC.

This clone came up once. The chain is built from TRBV28 and TRBJ2-6; D gene unclear. CDR3 length equals 16 residues. Trimming took off 3 bases at V and 2 bases at J, with 11 bases between the two ends. Germline CDR1 and CDR2: MDHEN and SYDVKM. CDR3 residues: CASSLGDFTGANVLTF. The CDR3 DNA reads as TGTGCCAGCAGTTTGGGTGATTTCACTGGGGCCAACGTCCTGACTTTC.

The DNA of the CDR3 is TGTGCCAGCAGCGTAGAAGACAGTCGGGTTACTGAAGCTTTCTTT. Its translation is CASSVEDSRVTEAFF. The chain employs TRBV9 and TRBJ1-1; D possibly corresponds to TRBD1 (5 bases). Trimming cost V 0 bases and J 5 bases, with 14 bases left between them. The CDR3 totals 15 residues. Germline V gene sequence: CDR1 SGDLS, CDR2 YYNGEE.

The chain employs TRBV4-2 and TRBJ2-1; D is possibly TRBD2 (5 bases). The CDR3 has 15 residues. Trimming cost V 0 bases and J 9 bases, with 15 bases left between them. Germline CDR1 is LGHNA and CDR2 is YNFKEQ. CDR3 sequence reads: CASSQEGAREREQFF. Written as DNA, the CDR3 is TGTGCCAGCAGCCAAGAGGGAGCGAGAGAGCGTGAGCAGTTCTTC.

The V gene is TRBV4-1, the J gene TRBJ2-5; D assignment may be TRBD1 or TRBD2 (5 bases each). Germline V lookup: CDR1 MGHRA, CDR2 YSYEKL. The CDR3 loop spans 15 amino acids. V lost 2 bases and J 4 bases, leaving 14 bases between the germline ends. The CDR3 nucleotides read TGCGCCAGCAGCCAAACCAGGGAGCATGCAGAGACCCAGTACTTC. It is translated as CASSQTREHAETQYF.

The chain couples TRBV11-3 to TRBJ1-1, with 11 positions matching TRBD1. Germline V gene lookup returns CDR1 SGHNT and CDR2 YENEEA. V was clipped by 1 base and J by 0 bases; unmatched bases: 4. The CDR3 has 17 residues. CDR3 sequence: CASSLGGQGDVNTEAFF. The CDR3 bases are TGTGCCAGCAGCTTAGGGGGACAGGGGGATGTGAACACTGAAGCTTTCTTT.

The CDR3: CASSVAGGGSTDTQYF. The CDR3 bases are TGTGCCAGCAGCGTAGCAGGAGGGGGTAGCACAGATACGCAGTATTTT. The chain couples TRBV9 to TRBJ2-3, with D perhaps matching TRBD1 or TRBD2 (6 bases each). The CDR3 has 16 amino acids. CDR1 and CDR2 (germline): SGDLS, YYNGEE. V was trimmed by 0 bases and J by 0 bases, leaving 11 bases between them.

The chain has TRBV14 and TRBJ2-7; TRBD2 matches at 12 bases. Germline assignment: CDR1 SGHDN and CDR2 FVKESK. CDR3 size: 15 residues. The V gene end was trimmed by 4 bases and the J gene end by 7 bases; junction bases not matched to a gene: 8. CDR3 region: CASSPTSGSGGEQYF. CDR3 DNA: TGTGCCAGCAGCCCGACTAGCGGGAGTGGCGGGGAGCAGTACTTC.

This chain joins TRBV27 and TRBJ2-1; 8 bases are a match to TRBD2. The germline CDR1 and CDR2 sequences are MNHEY and SMNVEV (reference sequence). The V segment lost 5 bases and the J segment 5 bases; nucleotides outside the gene matches: 8. CDR3 length: 15 residues. In nucleotides, the CDR3 is TGTGCCAGCAGTGGGGGACTAGGTTTAGACAATGAGCAGTTCTTC. It is translated as CASSGGLGLDNEQFF.

CDR3 in amino acids: CASSQGDRGPSYEQYF. CDR3 sequence (DNA): TGCGCCAGCAGCCAAGGAGACAGGGGGCCCTCCTACGAGCAGTACTTC. The chain employs TRBV4-3 and TRBJ2-7; 10 bases match TRBD1. CDR1 is LGHNA and CDR2 is YSLEER in the germline V gene. The CDR3 totals 16 residues. The junction had 3 bases not matched to a gene; V was cut back by 1 base and J by 0 bases.